A selection of T cell receptor beta chains follows, all from one sample in a study of blood T cell repertoires in COVID-19. TCRdb keeps only in-frame clones here, not all; method: immunoSEQ multiplex PCR. The profile shows 350,000 to 450,000 clones, over 75% of them singletons. The sequenced sample was PBMCs or T cells enriched from blood (not recorded which). These receptors all come from a man aged 25 to 40 who had recovered from COVID-19. Both conserved end residues are part of each CDR3. The D gene is left open where the match is weak. A row's size may be missing; if present it is once, few, many or a size class.

TRBJ1-5 NA NA TRBV6-5 CASRPQTRNNQPQHF TGTGCCAGCAGGCCCCAAACTAGAAACAATCAGCCCCAGCATTTT
TRBJ1-3 NA TRBD1 TRBV5-1 CASSSGQVSSGNTIYF TGCGCCAGCAGCTCCGGACAGGTGTCGTCCGGAAACACCATATATTTT
TRBJ1-3 NA NA TRBV30 CAWIPQETGNTIYF TGTGCCTGGATTCCACAGGAGACTGGAAACACCATATATTTT
TRBJ1-2 NA TRBD1 TRBV28 CASISGGSNYGYTF TGTGCCAGCATCTCAGGGGGTAGTAACTATGGCTACACCTTC
TRBJ2-3 NA NA TRBV7-9 CASSLGDRGPGDTQYF TGTGCCAGCAGCTTAGGTGATCGGGGTCCCGGAGATACGCAGTATTTT
TRBJ2-1 NA TRBD1 TRBV5-1 CASSKGQAYNEQFF TGCGCCAGCAGCAAGGGACAGGCCTACAATGAGCAGTTCTTC
TRBJ2-3 NA NA TRBV5-4 CASSFHYDTQYF TGTGCCAGCAGCTTCCACTACGATACGCAGTATTTT
TRBJ2-1 NA TRBD2 TRBV5-1 CASSLGYTSGRFEQFF TGCGCCAGCAGCTTGGGCTATACTAGCGGGAGGTTTGAGCAGTTCTTC
TRBJ2-7 few NA TRBV28 CASHRARGSYEQYF TGTGCCAGCCACAGGGCCAGGGGTTCCTACGAGCAGTACTTC
TRBJ2-3 NA TRBD1 TRBV5-4 CASSYRGSTDTQYF TGTGCCAGCAGTTACAGGGGGAGCACAGATACGCAGTATTTT
TRBJ1-2 NA NA TRBV20-1 CSASLYGGGNYGYTF TGCAGTGCTAGTCTGTATGGTGGGGGGAACTATGGCTACACCTTC
TRBJ2-1 NA NA TRBV11-1 CASSPSRHYNEQFF TGTGCCAGCAGCCCCTCGCGTCACTACAATGAGCAGTTCTTC
TRBJ1-2 NA NA TRBV4-1 CASSQGNRAGFNYGYTF TGCGCCAGCAGCCAAGGAAATCGCGCGGGGTTTAACTATGGCTACACCTTC
TRBJ1-5 NA NA TRBV19 CASTQGGSQPQHF TGTGCCAGTACCCAGGGAGGGAGCCAGCCCCAGCATTTT
TRBJ1-5 NA TRBD1 TRBV4-1 CASSQEGQGSNQPQHF TGCGCCAGCAGCCAAGAGGGACAGGGAAGCAATCAGCCCCAGCATTTT
TRBJ2-5 NA NA TRBV28 CASRASGGQETQYF TGTGCCAGCAGGGCCTCAGGTGGCCAAGAGACCCAGTACTTC
TRBJ2-3 NA TRBD2 TRBV30 CAWSKAGGEDTQYF TGTGCCTGGAGCAAGGCGGGAGGGGAAGATACGCAGTATTTT
TRBJ1-1 NA NA TRBV28 CASSFGDRINTEAFF TGTGCCAGCAGTTTCGGTGACAGGATAAACACTGAAGCTTTCTTT
TRBJ2-7 NA TRBD1 TRBV13 CASSLPGQGANEQYF TGTGCCAGCAGCCTACCGGGACAGGGGGCGAACGAGCAGTACTTC
TRBJ1-6 NA TRBD1 TRBV14 CASSQDRGRINSPLHF TGTGCCAGCAGCCAGGACAGGGGGCGCATAAATTCACCCCTCCACTTT
TRBJ1-1 NA NA TRBV18 CASSPPLSGTVEAFF TGTGCCAGCTCACCACCGTTATCAGGGACTGTTGAAGCTTTCTTT
TRBJ1-1 NA NA TRBV29-1 CSVVDSYAFF TGCAGCGTTGTTGACTCCTATGCTTTCTTT
TRBJ1-5 NA NA TRBV11-1 CASSLDRWQPQHF TGTGCCAGCAGCTTAGACCGGTGGCAGCCCCAGCATTTT
TRBJ2-2 few NA TRBV2 CASRSGNSNTGELFF TGTGCCAGTCGTAGCGGCAACTCGAACACCGGGGAGCTGTTTTTT
TRBJ1-4 once NA TRBV13 CASSSSPGEKLFF TGTGCCAGCAGCTCCTCTCCGGGTGAAAAACTGTTTTTT
TRBJ2-7 NA TRBD2 TRBV28 CASSPTSGSDSYEQYF TGTGCCAGCAGTCCGACTAGCGGGAGCGACTCCTACGAGCAGTACTTC
TRBJ1-5 once NA TRBV28 CASSSRQVSNQPQHF TGTGCCAGCAGTTCCCGACAGGTTAGCAATCAGCCCCAGCATTTT
TRBJ1-5 NA NA TRBV28 CASSFRGGGFSNQPQHF TGTGCCAGCAGTTTTAGGGGTGGAGGGTTTAGCAATCAGCCCCAGCATTTT
TRBJ1-4 NA NA TRBV15 CATSRKLRGGRNEKLFF TGTGCCACCAGCAGAAAGTTGAGGGGGGGGCGTAATGAAAAACTGTTTTTT
TRBJ1-5 NA NA TRBV6-6 CASSYEAGGNQPQHF TGTGCCAGCAGTTACGAGGCAGGGGGCAATCAGCCCCAGCATTTT
TRBJ2-1 NA NA TRBV4-1 CASRLLDEQFF TGCGCCAGCAGATTGCTAGATGAGCAGTTCTTC
TRBJ2-1 NA NA TRBV12-5 CASGLLREQFF TGTGCTAGTGGTTTGCTTCGTGAGCAGTTCTTC
TRBJ1-4 NA NA TRBV6-2/TRBV6-3 CASSPVATNEKLFF TGTGCCAGCAGCCCTGTCGCAACTAATGAAAAACTGTTTTTT
TRBJ2-7 NA TRBD1 TRBV18 CASSKQGASYEQYF TGTGCCAGCTCAAAACAGGGGGCCTCCTACGAGCAGTACTTC
TRBJ2-7 NA NA TRBV11-2 CASRSVRGRFWYEQYF TGTGCCAGCAGGTCGGTCAGGGGCAGATTTTGGTACGAGCAGTACTTC
TRBJ2-5 NA TRBD2 TRBV5-1 CASSLSGLAGQETQYF TGCGCCAGCAGCTTGTCAGGACTAGCGGGACAAGAGACCCAGTACTTC
TRBJ1-1 few NA TRBV9 CASSVGDFRDSEAFF TGTGCCAGCAGCGTAGGCGATTTCAGGGATTCTGAAGCTTTCTTT
TRBJ1-2 NA NA TRBV2 CASSVLHGYTF TGTGCCAGCAGTGTACTCCATGGCTACACCTTC
TRBJ1-3 NA NA TRBV19 CASEEGVSGNTIYF TGTGCCAGCGAAGAGGGTGTCTCTGGAAACACCATATATTTT
TRBJ2-7 NA TRBD1 TRBV5-1 CASKDRGTYEQYF TGCGCCAGCAAGGACAGGGGAACCTACGAGCAGTACTTC
TRBJ1-1 once NA TRBV12-3/TRBV12-4 CASSLGQDTSTFF TGTGCCAGCAGTCTCGGTCAGGACACATCCACTTTCTTT
TRBJ1-2 NA TRBD1 TRBV4-1 CASSQSSGRQGHYGYTF TGCGCCAGCAGCCAATCCTCCGGGAGACAGGGCCACTATGGCTACACCTTC
TRBJ2-6 NA NA TRBV7-2 CASSLWADSGANVLTF TGTGCCAGCAGCTTATGGGCCGACTCTGGGGCCAACGTCCTGACTTTC
TRBJ2-7 NA NA TRBV9 CASTPGVQSSYEQYF TGTGCCAGCACGCCCGGGGTCCAAAGCTCCTACGAGCAGTACTTC
TRBJ2-7 NA TRBD2 TRBV11-2 CASSPQAGSTYEQYF TGTGCCAGCAGCCCGCAAGCGGGATCAACCTACGAGCAGTACTTC
TRBJ2-5 NA TRBD2 TRBV7-9 CASSLGREFETQYF TGTGCCAGCAGCTTAGGGCGGGAGTTTGAGACCCAGTACTTC
TRBJ2-2 NA TRBD1 TRBV4-2 CASSEQGGTGELFF TGTGCCAGCAGCGAACAGGGGGGTACCGGGGAGCTGTTTTTT
TRBJ2-1 NA NA TRBV5-1 CASSLAGEWYNEQFF TGCGCCAGCAGCTTGGCTGGAGAATGGTACAATGAGCAGTTCTTC
TRBJ2-1 NA NA TRBV2 CASSVHRENEQFF TGTGCCAGCAGTGTTCACAGGGAGAATGAGCAGTTCTTC
TRBJ1-5 NA NA TRBV27 CASSLSGRGWEPQHF TGTGCCAGCAGTTTATCGGGGCGGGGTTGGGAGCCCCAGCATTTT
TRBJ2-7 few TRBD1 TRBV5-1 CASSLVPGQGYEQYF TGCGCCAGCAGCTTGGTCCCGGGACAGGGCTACGAGCAGTACTTC
TRBJ2-1 NA TRBD2 TRBV4-2 CASSQGRVLAGARDNEQFF TGTGCCAGCAGCCAAGGTAGGGTACTAGCGGGAGCTCGTGACAATGAGCAGTTCTTC
TRBJ1-1 NA NA TRBV28 CASSSAGGANTEAFF TGTGCCAGCAGTTCCGCGGGGGGGGCGAACACTGAAGCTTTCTTT
TRBJ2-2 NA NA TRBV5-1 CASSPNTGELFF TGCGCCAGCAGCCCTAACACCGGGGAGCTGTTTTTT
TRBJ1-5 NA TRBD1 TRBV28 CASSSGQGRYQPQHF TGTGCCAGCAGTTCAGGACAGGGACGGTACCAGCCCCAGCATTTT
TRBJ2-7 NA TRBD1 TRBV5-1 CASSWTGSSYEQYF TGCGCCAGCAGCTGGACAGGGAGCTCCTACGAGCAGTACTTC
TRBJ1-1 NA NA TRBV16 CASSQFLGAGGKRGAFF TGTGCCAGCAGCCAATTCTTGGGCGCGGGGGGAAAACGCGGAGCTTTCTTT
TRBJ2-4 NA TRBD2 TRBV19 CASSIGTASGRGNIQYF TGTGCCAGTAGTATAGGGACCGCTAGCGGGAGAGGAAACATTCAGTACTTC